The present T cell receptor (beta chain) was sequenced within a study of vaccination effects on CD4 cells after COVID-19. Across the whole study: The median interval between the second dose and post-vaccine sampling was 72 days. IL-2 at about 9.7 IU/ml and peptides at roughly 10 ug/ml were added to cultured PBMC, around 2 million per well.

On this clone: Its antigen is unknown.

Culture proceeded for approximately 10 days, and CD4+ T cells were then isolated. BNT162b2 vaccine or mRNA-1273 vaccine was given to participants in two doses. The protocol was immunoSEQ multiplex PCR, while the TCRdb copy is restricted to in-frame clones and leaves out a portion. In the table there are approximately 30,000 clones, around 74% of which are singletons. Germline V CDR1 and CDR2: LGHNA, YSLEER. V lost 4 bases and J 0 bases, leaving 11 bases between the germline ends. CDR3 size: 15 residues. Study results and caveats: Nearly all vaccine-induced clones in healthy recipients recognized only SARS-CoV-2. Clones that were induced by infection or by vaccine showed marked contraction late after vaccination.

The sequencing here drew on CD4+ T cells from PBMCs cultured without peptide, taken after COVID-19 vaccination. The TCR sequence derives from a human donor who received a COVID-19 vaccine. The rearrangement uses TRBV4-3 and TRBJ2-3, with D unclear. The CDR3 DNA follows: TGCGCCAGCAGCCCCCGCTGGTTTAGCACAGATACGCAGTATTTT. This encodes CASSPRWFSTDTQYF.